What follows are 29 T cell receptor beta chains derived from one specimen sequenced in a study of blood T cell repertoires in COVID-19. TCRdb's copy holds only in-frame clones and misses some; the assay was immunoSEQ multiplex PCR. This table holds about 220,000 clones, 88% found once. Sequences were obtained from PBMCs or T cells enriched from blood (not recorded which). These receptors came from a young woman who had recovered from COVID-19.

This sequence joins TRBV4-2 and TRBJ2-7; D possibly corresponds to TRBD2 (6 bases). The CDR3 loop spans 15 amino acids. V shed 4 bases and J shed 3 bases, with 16 bases lying between them. Germline loops: CDR1 LGHNA, CDR2 YNFKEQ. The CDR3 protein is CASSLRSLANYEQYF. CDR3 bases: TGTGCCAGCAGCCTCAGGAGCCTAGCGAACTACGAGCAGTACTTC.

The gene calls are TRBV7-2 and TRBJ1-6, with D unclear. V gave up 4 bases and J gave up 13 bases, with 8 bases separating them. Germline CDR1 SGHTA, CDR2 FQGNSA. This CDR3 is 11 amino acids long. CDR3: CASSSTGPLHF. CDR3 DNA sequence: TGTGCCAGCAGCTCCACGGGGCCCCTCCACTTT.

V is TRBV5-1 and J is TRBJ1-4; TRBD1 matches at 8 bases. The germline V gene encodes CDR1 SGHRS and CDR2 YFSETQ. J lost 0 bases, V lost 4 bases, and 26 bases had no gene match. The CDR3 length is 23 residues. In DNA form, the CDR3 reads TGCGCCAGCAGCAGGGCTGGGCAGGGGGCGCTCATATTAGGCCCTGCAACTAATGAAAAACTGTTTTTT. Amino acids: CASSRAGQGALILGPATNEKLFF.

The chain couples TRBV6-2 or TRBV6-3 to TRBJ1-2; possibly TRBD1 for D (5 bases). There are 13 residues in the CDR3. Per the germline V gene, CDR1 is MNHEY and CDR2 is SVGEGT. Trimming took 4 bases from V and 7 from J, leaving 13 bases between them. The CDR3 reads CASSFVRVGGYTF. The CDR3 DNA sequence: TGTGCCAGCAGTTTCGTCAGGGTTGGTGGCTACACCTTC.

The rearrangement joins TRBV18 to TRBJ1-4; 8 bases fit TRBD1. J was trimmed by 3 bases and V by 3 bases; bases with no gene match: 12. Germline V gene data show CDR1 as KGHSH and CDR2 as LQKENI. CDR3 length: 18 amino acids. The CDR3 nucleotides read TGTGCCAGCTCACCCGACAGGGGCGAATCTAAGGCTAATGAAAAACTGTTTTTT. Its protein product is CASSPDRGESKANEKLFF.

The rearrangement links TRBV6-2 or TRBV6-3 to TRBJ2-5, with a possible D match to TRBD2 (6 bases). The germline V gene encodes CDR1 MNHEY and CDR2 SVGEGT. The V gene lost 4 bases and the J gene lost 4 bases, with 19 bases spanning the gap. The length of the CDR3 is 16 residues. CDR3 DNA sequence: TGTGCCAGCAGTTTAAACGGGGGAGCGGCAGGAGAGACCCAGTACTTC. Protein sequence: CASSLNGGAAGETQYF.

The chain has TRBV4-3 and TRBJ2-7, with unresolved D. In germline, CDR1 is LGHNA, CDR2 YSLEER. V dropped 0 bases and J dropped 6 bases, with 15 bases sitting between them. The length of the CDR3 is 15 residues. The DNA of the CDR3 is TGCGCCAGCAGCCAAGATTCTGGTCGCCGAGTCGAGCAGTACTTC. This codes for CASSQDSGRRVEQYF.

The gene calls are TRBV5-1 and TRBJ2-3; tentatively, D is TRBD1 (6 bases). The CDR3 is 14 residues long. Per the germline V gene, CDR1 is SGHRS and CDR2 is YFSETQ. V was shortened by 0 bases and J by 6 bases, with 11 bases between the two germline ends. CDR3 sequence (DNA): TGCGCCAGCAGCTTGGAGAACAGGGCGGATACGCAGTATTTT. This gives the protein CASSLENRADTQYF.

This clone was observed once. The chain joins TRBV19 to TRBJ2-1, with TRBD2 matching 8 bases. V dropped 6 bases and J dropped 0; count of bases not matched to a gene: 10. There are 17 residues in the CDR3. The germline V gene encodes CDR1 LNHDA and CDR2 SQIVND (reference sequence). The CDR3, as DNA: TGTGCCAGTAGCGGGGGGGCAACTTTTAGCTCCTACAATGAGCAGTTCTTC. Translation gives CASSGGATFSSYNEQFF.

J is TRBJ1-5 and V is TRBV4-1, with D perhaps TRBD1 (5 bases). Germline V gives CDR1 MGHRA, CDR2 YSYEKL. The CDR3 has 17 residues. V lost 2 bases and J lost 3, with 17 bases in between. The CDR3 loop reads CASSQLGLGMSNQPQHF. The DNA of the CDR3 is TGCGCCAGCAGCCAATTGGGGCTGGGGATGTCCAATCAGCCCCAGCATTTT.

The genes are TRBV6-5 and TRBJ1-1, with 7 bases lining up with TRBD1. Germline V gene lookup returns CDR1 MNHEY and CDR2 SVGAGI. With 6 bases clipped from V and 4 bases from J, the junction kept 2 bases outside the gene matches. The CDR3 covers 12 residues. In DNA form, the CDR3 reads TGTGCCAGCAGACAGGGGCGCACTGAAGCTTTCTTT. Translated, it gives CASRQGRTEAFF.

This clone was seen a single time. This sequence joins TRBV6-5 and TRBJ2-2, with 9 bases aligning to TRBD1. V lost 5 bases to trimming and J lost 6 bases; unmatched junction nucleotides: 7. There are 15 residues in the CDR3. Germline V gene sequence: CDR1 MNHEY, CDR2 SVGAGI. The CDR3 spells CASSSRDRVAGELFF. DNA of the CDR3: TGTGCCAGCAGTAGCCGGGACAGGGTAGCCGGGGAGCTGTTTTTT.

DNA for the CDR3: TGTGCCAGCAGCTTATCGTCGGGGGTGAGAGAGCAGTACTTC. Translation gives CASSLSSGVREQYF. The chain uses TRBV7-2 and TRBJ2-7; TRBD2 is a possible D gene (6 bases). Germline values: CDR1 SGHTA, CDR2 FQGNSA. Deletions cut 2 bases from V and 7 bases from J, with 15 bases between. The CDR3 has 14 amino acids.

The chain combines TRBV2 with TRBJ1-4; D remains ambiguous. The CDR3 runs 12 residues. The germline gives CDR1 SNHLY, CDR2 FYNNEI. V lost 9 bases to trimming and J lost 2 bases, with 7 bases between them. CDR3 sequence (DNA): TGTGCCAGAGGAGGGACTAATGAAAAACTGTTTTTT. This encodes CARGGTNEKLFF.

The chain employs TRBV9 and TRBJ1-2, with TRBD1 matching 7 bases. The CDR3 contains 14 residues. Losses at the gene ends were 6 bases for V and 4 bases for J; bases not matched to a gene: 9. Germline V CDR1 and CDR2: SGDLS, YYNGEE. In DNA, the CDR3 is TGTGCCAGCAATCCGGGACAGCGGACCTATGGCTACACCTTC. It translates to CASNPGQRTYGYTF.

This chain connects TRBV19 to TRBJ1-1; 12 nucleotides match TRBD1. CDR1 LNHDA and CDR2 SQIVND come from the germline V gene (reference sequence). CDR3 length: 15 amino acids. V lost 7 bases, J lost 5 bases, and 8 bases stayed unmatched. DNA for the CDR3: TGTGCCAGTACGGGGACAGGGGGCGCGAGGACTGAAGCTTTCTTT. Its translation is CASTGTGGARTEAFF.

V usage is TRBV2 and J usage is TRBJ2-2, with 8 bases matching TRBD1. CDR1 and CDR2 from the germline V gene are SNHLY and FYNNEI. Unmatched junction bases numbered 10, after V lost 3 bases and J lost 4 bases. The CDR3 contains 17 residues. The CDR3 loop is CASSEVGRGRITGELFF. The CDR3 DNA reads as TGTGCCAGCAGTGAGGTGGGCAGGGGGCGTATCACCGGGGAGCTGTTTTTT.

The rearrangement joins TRBV3-1 (or the pseudogene TRBV3-2) to TRBJ1-1; no definite D call. Trimming removed 4 bases at V and 5 bases at J, with 14 bases between. In germline, CDR1 is LGHDT, CDR2 YNNKEL (reference sequence). This CDR3 region has 14 residues. The chain's CDR3 is CASSPRRTLTEAFF. In DNA form, the CDR3 reads TGTGCCAGCAGCCCCCGCAGAACCCTGACTGAAGCTTTCTTT.

Worth noting for this clone: Other DNA sequences in the sample encode the same CDR3. The chain is built from TRBV19 and TRBJ1-5; possibly TRBD1 for D (5 bases). Germline V CDR1 and CDR2: LNHDA, SQIVND (reference sequence). The CDR3 is made up of 14 amino acids. V shed 3 bases and J shed 2 bases, with 8 bases lying between them. The CDR3 is CASSIQGGNQPQHF. The CDR3 DNA reads as TGTGCCAGTAGTATCCAGGGCGGCAATCAGCCCCAGCATTTT.

This clone was recorded only once. The V and J genes are TRBV7-2 and TRBJ2-3; the D is unclear. The CDR3 is made up of 15 amino acids. The V gene lost 5 bases and the J gene lost 0 bases, with 12 bases spanning the gap. In germline, CDR1 is SGHTA, CDR2 FQGNSA. CDR3: CASSAARTSTDTQYF. As DNA, the CDR3 is TGTGCCAGCAGCGCCGCTAGAACTAGCACAGATACGCAGTATTTT.

The chain is built from TRBV19 and TRBJ1-2; D remains unclear. The V end lost 9 bases, the J end lost 8 bases, and 10 bases lay between the germline ends. Germline V CDR1 and CDR2: LNHDA, SQIVND (reference sequence). This CDR3 comprises 10 residues. CDR3 in amino acids: CARKVGGYTF. CDR3 sequence (DNA): TGTGCCAGGAAAGTCGGGGGCTACACCTTC.

The chain is built from TRBV7-2 and TRBJ2-2; TRBD2 matches at 8 bases. V lost 5 bases and J lost 7; bases outside the gene matches: 6. The CDR3 spans 14 residues. Per germline, CDR1 SGHTA and CDR2 FQGNSA. CDR3 coding DNA: TGTGCCAGCAGCCTGGATAGCGGGGTCGGGGAGCTGTTTTTT. This codes for CASSLDSGVGELFF.

The chain uses TRBV2 and TRBJ1-2, with 9 bases lining up with TRBD1. Looked up from germline, CDR1 is SNHLY and CDR2 is FYNNEI. The CDR3 is 15 amino acids. V was pared by 6 bases and J by 5 bases, with 10 bases of the junction left unmatched. The CDR3 is CASRSRTGDGYGYTF. In nucleotides, the CDR3 is TGTGCCAGCAGGAGTAGGACAGGGGATGGGTATGGCTACACCTTC.

This chain links TRBV14 with TRBJ1-2; 11 bases align to TRBD1. Germline trimming cut 4 bases from V and 4 bases from J; bases unmatched to any gene: 5. The CDR3 totals 15 residues. Looked up from germline, CDR1 is SGHDN and CDR2 is FVKESK. CDR3 coding DNA: TGTGCCAGCAGCCGAGGACAGGGGGCTTCCTATGGCTACACCTTC. Translated, it gives CASSRGQGASYGYTF.

CDR3 in amino acids: CASSYPLDAGATDTQYF. CDR3 in DNA: TGTGCCAGCAGTTACCCGCTTGATGCGGGAGCAACAGATACGCAGTATTTT. The chain combines TRBV6-2 or TRBV6-3 with TRBJ2-3; 7 nucleotides match TRBD2. J gave up 3 bases and V 2 bases, and 11 bases lay outside the gene matches. The CDR3 contains 17 residues. The germline V gene has CDR1 MNHEY and CDR2 SVGEGT.

The chain employs TRBV7-8 and TRBJ1-3, with a tentative D call TRBD1 (5 bases). V gave up 5 bases and J gave up 0 bases, with 11 bases separating them. This CDR3 comprises 15 residues. Germline V lookup: CDR1 SGHVS, CDR2 FQNEAQ. The CDR3 sequence: CASSIDRVSGNTIYF. Here the CDR3 DNA reads TGTGCCAGCAGCATCGACAGAGTCTCTGGAAACACCATATATTTT.

The chain uses TRBV4-1 and TRBJ1-1, with D possibly matching TRBD1 (6 bases). Germline CDR1 and CDR2: MGHRA and YSYEKL. V lost 1 base to trimming and J lost 3 bases, with 12 bases between them. This CDR3 has 15 amino acids. The CDR3 loop is CASSQGRGADTEAFF. The CDR3 nucleotides are TGCGCCAGCAGCCAAGGACGGGGGGCGGACACTGAAGCTTTCTTT.

The chain combines TRBV6-5 with TRBJ1-5; D possibly corresponds to TRBD1 (5 bases). The CDR3 contains 16 residues. Germline-derived CDR1 and CDR2 are MNHEY and SVGAGI. Between the trimmed V and J ends, which lost 0 bases and 6 bases, there was a span of 15 bases. For the CDR3, the DNA is TGTGCCAGCAGTTACTCGGGGCCAGCCGATCTTCAGCCCCAGCATTTT. Amino acid sequence: CASSYSGPADLQPQHF.

This clone showed up just a few times. The DNA of the CDR3 is TGTGCCAGCAGCTTGGGGGTCAGGGACTATGGCTACACCTTC. Translating gives CASSLGVRDYGYTF. The V gene is TRBV5-4, the J gene TRBJ1-2; tentative D call: TRBD1 (5 bases). V lost 0 bases and J lost 3, with 9 bases in between. CDR1 SGHNT and CDR2 YYREEE come from the germline V gene (reference sequence). The CDR3 extends over 14 amino acids.